The 10 T cell receptor beta chains in this list originate from one sample, sequenced in a study of cytotoxic CD8 clonotypes in ibrutinib-treated CLL. The protocol was immunoSEQ multiplex PCR, while the TCRdb copy is restricted to in-frame clones and leaves out a portion. The sample contains 250,000 to 350,000 clones, around 76% of which appear only once. This material consisted of PBMCs, taken at disease progression, from a patient treated with ibrutinib. These TCRs come from a human donor with chronic lymphocytic leukemia.

The V and J genes are TRBV27 and TRBJ2-7, with a tentative D call TRBD1 (6 bases). The ends were cut back, 2 bases at V and 1 base at J, with 12 bases in the middle. This CDR3 region has 15 residues. CDR1 and CDR2 (germline): MNHEY, SMNVEV (reference sequence). CDR3 bases: TGTGCCAGCAGTTTACGCCGAGGGGGATCCTACGAGCAGTACTTC. This sequence encodes CASSLRRGGSYEQYF.

This sequence joins TRBV14 and TRBJ1-6; 9 bases fit TRBD1. V trimming: 4 bases; J trimming: 9 bases; junction bases outside the gene matches: 4. The CDR3 contains 14 residues. CDR1 and CDR2 (germline): SGHDN, FVKESK. The CDR3 region has the DNA TGTGCCAGCAGCCCGGACAGGGGTATTTCACCCCTCCACTTT. The encoded protein is CASSPDRGISPLHF.

The chain has TRBV20-1 and TRBJ2-3; D is unclear. Germline assignment: CDR1 DFQATT and CDR2 SNEGSKA (reference sequence). The CDR3 length is 11 residues. V lost 4 bases and J 1 base, leaving 3 bases between the germline ends. The CDR3 loop reads CSATGTDTQYF. CDR3 nucleotide sequence: TGCAGTGCTACCGGCACAGATACGCAGTATTTT.

The rearrangement uses TRBV5-4 and TRBJ1-6; D is ambiguous. This CDR3 contains 14 residues. The ends were cut back, 3 bases at V and 5 bases at J, with 9 bases in the middle. Looked up from germline, CDR1 is SGHNT and CDR2 is YYREEE (reference sequence). CDR3 residues: CASSSTGNNSPLHF. CDR3 DNA: TGTGCCAGCAGCTCAACGGGCAATAATTCACCCCTCCACTTT.

This rearrangement joins TRBV5-6 to TRBJ1-6; perhaps TRBD1 as D (6 bases). The V end lost 1 base, the J end lost 7 bases, and 12 bases lay between the germline ends. The germline CDR1 and CDR2 sequences are SGHDT and YYEEEE. The CDR3 totals 15 residues. CDR3 DNA sequence: TGTGCCAGCAGCTTGACAGGGTTGGGGAATTCACCCCTCCACTTT. Translated, it gives CASSLTGLGNSPLHF.

The V gene is TRBV15, the J gene TRBJ2-5; 9 nucleotides align to TRBD2. The ends lost 2 bases at V and 5 bases at J; junction bases unmatched: 6. The germline CDR1 and CDR2 sequences are LNHNV and YYDKDF (reference sequence). The length of the CDR3 is 15 residues. The DNA for the CDR3 is TGTGCCACCAGCAGATGGGTAGCGGGAGAGGAGACCCAGTACTTC. This sequence encodes CATSRWVAGEETQYF.

The J gene is TRBJ2-2, the V gene TRBV27, with 7 bases identical to TRBD1. CDR1 and CDR2 (germline): MNHEY, SMNVEV (reference sequence). The CDR3 runs to 16 residues. V lost 2 bases and J lost 4; bases outside the gene matches: 7. This chain's CDR3 is CASSLRTGRGTGELFF. The DNA of the CDR3 is TGTGCCAGCAGTTTACGGACAGGCCGCGGCACCGGGGAGCTGTTTTTT.

Written as DNA, the CDR3 is TGTGCCAGCAGTGTAGGGGGGGAGACCTACAATGAGCAGTTCTTC. This encodes CASSVGGETYNEQFF. The rearrangement links TRBV2 to TRBJ2-1; tentative D call: TRBD2 (7 bases). Germline values: CDR1 SNHLY, CDR2 FYNNEI. Trimming left V 4 bases short and J 2 bases short, with 12 bases between. The CDR3 has 15 amino acids.

The chain uses TRBV5-1 and TRBJ2-5; D is possibly TRBD2 (7 bases). The germline CDR1 and CDR2 sequences are SGHRS and YFSETQ. The V end was cut by 2 bases, the J end by 4 bases, with 18 bases between. The CDR3 contains 16 residues. CDR3 protein: CASSLSGGASRETQYF. The CDR3 DNA follows: TGCGCCAGCAGCTTATCGGGGGGCGCTAGTCGAGAGACCCAGTACTTC.

A few counts support this clone. The chain couples TRBV5-1 to TRBJ2-3; 8 bases are shared with TRBD1. The CDR3 has 16 amino acids. The J segment lost 1 base and the V segment lost 2 bases, leaving 6 bases of the junction unmatched. Germline-derived CDR1 and CDR2 are SGHRS and YFSETQ. The CDR3 DNA reads as TGCGCCAGCAGCTTTGGTAGGGGACAGGGCACAGATACGCAGTATTTT. It encodes CASSFGRGQGTDTQYF.